This T cell receptor (beta chain) came from a study of human T cells and chemical hapten exposure. Study-wide results and limits: High-frequency TCRs, those above 1 in 1000, stayed the same after DPC sensitization.

It was the library that attached unique molecular identifiers to individual cDNA molecules. TCRdb analysed the reads with MiXCR anew, one entry per CDR3 protein. The data show 100,000 to 150,000 distinct CDR3 sequences, with 8.5% seen just once and 1.2% to 1.5% held by the top ten. Blood, whole and unfractionated, served as the source for total RNA extraction. This clonotype was seen at least ten times. Antigen unknown. Trimming removed 4 bases from V and 5 bases from J, with 14 bases in between. Germline V lookup: CDR1 LGHDT, CDR2 YNNKEL (reference sequence). The CDR3 covers 14 residues. Input material: whole blood. The chain links TRBV3-1 to TRBJ1-2, with D possibly TRBD1 on 6 matching bases. This TCR derives from a human donor in good health. Some clones in this sample may be carry-over from other donors' samples. The CDR3, as DNA: TGTGCCAGCAGCCGGCTACAGGGAGAATATGGCTACACCTTC. Its translation is CASSRLQGEYGYTF. Full variable domain (outside the CDR3, taken from reference TRBV3-1 and TRBJ1-2): DTAVSQTPKYLVTQMGNDKSIKCEQNLGHDTMYWYKQDSKKFLKIMFSYNNKELIINETVPNRFSPKSPDKAHLNLHINSLELGDSAVYFCASSRLQGEYGYTFGSGTRLTVV.